What follows are 31 T cell receptor beta chains derived from one specimen sequenced in a study of chemoradiotherapy in HPV16-positive cancers. Data came from immunoSEQ multiplex PCR; TCRdb stores just in-frame clones and leaves some out. Of about 4,800 clones in the sample, about nine tenths were seen once. Specimen: tumor tissue, collected from a patient who underwent chemoradiotherapy. Receptor source: a human donor with HPV-associated anogenital cancer.

This chain uses TRBV25-1 with TRBJ1-4; TRBD1 matches 7 bases. The CDR3 is 18 amino acids. Germline loops: CDR1 MGHDK, CDR2 SYGVNS. Unmatched junction bases numbered 18, after V lost 4 bases and J lost 7 bases. In DNA form, the CDR3 reads TGTGCCAGCAGTGTCGTCCGGGACAGCTTTGGGTGGGGTGAAAAACTGTTTTTT. Its translation: CASSVVRDSFGWGEKLFF. Supplemented by reference TRBV25-1 and TRBJ1-4, the full variable domain reads EADIYQTPRYLVIGTGKKITLECSQTMGHDKMYWYQQDPGMELHLIHYSYGVNSTEKGDLSSESTVSRIRTEHFPLTLESARPSHTSQYLCASSVVRDSFGWGEKLFFGSGTQLSVL.

Here the CDR3 reads CASSRGEALEQYF. The CDR3 bases are TGTGCCAGCAGTAGGGGGGAGGCCCTGGAGCAGTACTTC. The genes are TRBV28 and TRBJ2-7; D might be TRBD1 or TRBD2, each matching 6 bases. The CDR3 has 13 residues. The germline V gene encodes CDR1 MDHEN and CDR2 SYDVKM. Trimming left V 5 bases short and J 7 bases short, with 15 bases between.

V gene TRBV7-6 combines with J gene TRBJ1-5; TRBD1 might be the D (5 bases). CDR1 SGHVS and CDR2 FNYEAQ come from the germline V gene. Trimming cost V 1 base and J 5 bases, with 18 bases left between them. CDR3 size: 17 residues. The CDR3 DNA is TGTGCCAGCAGCTTAGAAGAGGCAGGGCACCCATATCAGCCCCAGCATTTT. Its protein product is CASSLEEAGHPYQPQHF.

V and J are TRBV6-1 and TRBJ2-1; D uncertain. Germline loops: CDR1 MNHNS, CDR2 SASEGT. V gave up 6 bases and J gave up 1 base, with 13 bases separating them. The CDR3 spans 15 residues. The CDR3 DNA reads as TGTGCCAGCAGGGCTTGGGGTACGTCCTACAATGAGCAGTTCTTC. The encoded protein is CASRAWGTSYNEQFF.

This chain joins TRBV29-1 and TRBJ1-1; possible D gene TRBD1, 6 bases. The CDR3 has 13 residues. Germline-derived CDR1 and CDR2 are SQVTM and ANQGSEA. The germline V and J ends were trimmed by 8 bases and 0 bases, with 13 bases remaining between them. CDR3 sequence: CSIRAGVNTEAFF. The CDR3 DNA reads TGCAGCATTAGGGCAGGGGTGAACACTGAAGCTTTCTTT. The full variable domain, rest sourced from reference TRBV29-1 and TRBJ1-1, is SAVISQKPSRDICQRGTSLTIQCQVDSQVTMMFWYRQQPGQSLTLIATANQGSEATYESGFVIDKFPISRPNLTFSTLTVSNMSPEDSSIYLCSIRAGVNTEAFFGQGTRLTVV.

This sequence joins TRBV29-1 and TRBJ1-2; D is ambiguous. V was trimmed by 6 bases and J by 7 bases, leaving 9 bases between them. The CDR3 runs 10 residues. The germline V gene encodes CDR1 SQVTM and CDR2 ANQGSEA. The CDR3 coding sequence is TGCAGCGTGTTCAAAGGTGGCTACACCTTC. Amino acid sequence: CSVFKGGYTF. The whole variable domain, remainder taken from reference TRBV29-1 and TRBJ1-2, is SAVISQKPSRDICQRGTSLTIQCQVDSQVTMMFWYRQQPGQSLTLIATANQGSEATYESGFVIDKFPISRPNLTFSTLTVSNMSPEDSSIYLCSVFKGGYTFGSGTRLTVV.

The genes are TRBV6-1 and TRBJ1-2, with 7 nucleotides matching TRBD1. The J segment lost 0 bases and the V segment lost 6 bases, leaving 7 bases of the junction unmatched. Germline lookup yields CDR1 MNHNS and CDR2 SASEGT. The CDR3 runs 15 residues. The DNA of the CDR3 is TGTGCCAGCAGGGGAGGACAGGCCACTAACTATGGCTACACCTTC. It yields the protein CASRGGQATNYGYTF.

J is TRBJ1-2 and V is TRBV9; TRBD1 agrees at 8 bases. V lost 4 bases to trimming and J lost 6 bases; unmatched junction nucleotides: 11. Germline CDR1 SGDLS, CDR2 YYNGEE. The CDR3 is 15 amino acids. CDR3 in DNA: TGTGCCAGCAGCCTTACCCACAGGGGGTCGGATGGCTACACCTTC. This codes for CASSLTHRGSDGYTF.

The chain couples TRBV11-2 to TRBJ1-2; D may be TRBD1 (6 bases). V was clipped by 10 bases and J by 4 bases, with 16 bases between them. The germline V gene has CDR1 SGHAT and CDR2 FQNNGV. CDR3 size: 13 residues. This CDR3 is CANDNEQGYGYTF. CDR3 bases: TGTGCCAACGATAACGAACAGGGCTATGGCTACACCTTC.

The chain is built from TRBV6-1 and TRBJ2-7; the D is unclear. Trimming left V 8 bases short and J 7 bases short, with 12 bases between. There are 11 residues in the CDR3. CDR1 is MNHNS and CDR2 is SASEGT in the germline V gene. CDR3 amino acids: CASEKLTEQYF. CDR3 DNA sequence: TGTGCCAGCGAGAAACTTACTGAGCAGTACTTC.

The chain couples TRBV5-6 to TRBJ2-3; TRBD2 matches 12 bases. Germline loops: CDR1 SGHDT, CDR2 YYEEEE. This CDR3 contains 15 residues. The V segment lost 4 bases and the J segment 4 bases; nucleotides outside the gene matches: 4. The CDR3 DNA follows: TGTGCCAGCAGCAGGGGACTAGCGGGTGCAGATACGCAGTATTTT. Its translation is CASSRGLAGADTQYF.

The chain employs TRBV11-2 and TRBJ1-5, with D uncertain. There are 13 residues in the CDR3. The germline V and J ends were trimmed by 5 bases and 7 bases, with 12 bases remaining between them. CDR1 is SGHAT and CDR2 is FQNNGV in the germline V gene. The CDR3 DNA reads as TGTGCCAGCAGCCAAAGTCTAAGGCAGCCCCAGCATTTT. Translation: CASSQSLRQPQHF.

The CDR3 loop reads CASSYRGRNTEAFF. The CDR3 bases are TGTGCCAGCAGTTACAGGGGGAGGAACACTGAAGCTTTCTTT. The chain couples TRBV6-5 to TRBJ1-1; weak D call: TRBD1 (6 bases). Deletions cut 2 bases from V and 1 base from J, with 8 bases between. The germline V gene has CDR1 MNHEY and CDR2 SVGAGI. The CDR3 is made up of 14 amino acids.

The gene calls are TRBV30 and TRBJ1-5; D call uncertain. The CDR3 totals 16 residues. The V and J ends lost 2 bases and 2 bases respectively, with 16 bases between them. Germline V gene lookup returns CDR1 GTSNPN and CDR2 SVGIG (reference sequence). The DNA of the CDR3 is TGTGCCTGGAGTTATGGCCGGGCCCGTGGCAATCAGCCCCAGCATTTT. Its protein product is CAWSYGRARGNQPQHF.

This clone has a handful of counts. The J gene is TRBJ2-1, the V gene TRBV6-6, with 7 bases fitting TRBD1. Germline V gene data show CDR1 as MNHNY and CDR2 as SVGAGI (reference sequence). The CDR3 totals 13 residues. With V trimmed by 5 bases and J by 4 bases, 2 bases remained unmatched. CDR3 amino acids: CASSRDSYNEQFF. As DNA, the CDR3 is TGTGCCAGCAGTCGGGACAGTTACAATGAGCAGTTCTTC.

J is TRBJ1-2 and V is TRBV5-1; D is possibly TRBD1 (6 bases). Trimming left V 1 base short and J 3 bases short, with 16 bases between. The CDR3 runs to 16 residues. Germline V lookup: CDR1 SGHRS, CDR2 YFSETQ. The CDR3 is CASSLTGTTFYYGYTF. CDR3 sequence (DNA): TGCGCCAGCAGCTTGACAGGGACAACTTTTTACTATGGCTACACCTTC.

This clone occurred once. The CDR3 protein is CASSTRTDYGYTF. CDR3 nucleotides: TGTGCCAGCAGCACTCGAACGGACTATGGCTACACCTTC. This chain uses TRBV9 with TRBJ1-2; no reliable D call. V lost 4 bases to trimming and J lost 3 bases, with 10 bases between them. Germline V gene sequence: CDR1 SGDLS, CDR2 YYNGEE. The CDR3 totals 13 residues. The whole variable domain, remainder taken from reference TRBV9 and TRBJ1-2, is DSGVTQTPKHLITATGQRVTLRCSPRSGDLSVYWYQQSLDQGLQFLIQYYNGEERAKGNILERFSAQQFPDLHSELNLSSLELGDSALYFCASSTRTDYGYTFGSGTRLTVV.

DNA for the CDR3: TGCAGCGTTGAAAGGGGGGGGCGAAGACCCGAGACCCAGTACTTC. Amino acid sequence: CSVERGGRRPETQYF. This chain links TRBV29-1 with TRBJ2-5; tentatively, D is TRBD2 (7 bases). Per germline, CDR1 SQVTM and CDR2 ANQGSEA. The CDR3 spans 15 residues. Trimming took 2 bases from V and 5 from J, leaving 18 bases between them.

V is TRBV5-6 and J is TRBJ2-5, with 11 bases fitting TRBD2. The CDR3 is 16 amino acids. CDR1 SGHDT and CDR2 YYEEEE come from the germline V gene. Losses at the gene ends were 4 bases for V and 2 bases for J; bases not matched to a gene: 7. CDR3 residues: CASSDLAGGPQETQYF. The CDR3 DNA follows: TGTGCCAGCAGCGACTTAGCGGGAGGGCCGCAAGAGACCCAGTACTTC.

The V call is TRBV29-1, the J call TRBJ2-5, with 8 positions matching TRBD2. Trimming at V came to 6 bases and at J to 4 bases, leaving 4 bases not matched to a gene. This CDR3 is built from 12 residues. Looked up from germline, CDR1 is SQVTM and CDR2 is ANQGSEA. The CDR3 nucleotides read TGCAGCGTGACTAGCGACGGAGAGACCCAGTACTTC. Protein product: CSVTSDGETQYF.

This chain joins TRBV6-5 and TRBJ1-1; tentatively, D is TRBD1 (5 bases). CDR3 length: 13 residues. Germline V gene data show CDR1 as MNHEY and CDR2 as SVGAGI. The V and J ends lost 6 bases and 0 bases respectively, with 8 bases between them. The CDR3 spells CASRDIMNTEAFF. The DNA of the CDR3 is TGTGCCAGCAGGGACATCATGAACACTGAAGCTTTCTTT.

The rearrangement links TRBV19 to TRBJ1-3, with D possibly being TRBD1 (6 bases). Germline lookup yields CDR1 LNHDA and CDR2 SQIVND (reference sequence). The CDR3 has 14 amino acids. The germline V and J ends were trimmed by 6 bases and 4 bases, with 13 bases remaining between them. DNA for the CDR3: TGTGCCAGTAGATCTCCGGGACAAGGAAACACCATATATTTT. It codes for CASRSPGQGNTIYF.

CDR3 bases: TGTGCCAGCCGACAGGGGTTTTATAATTCACCCCTCCACTTT. Its protein is CASRQGFYNSPLHF. This chain joins TRBV27 and TRBJ1-6, with TRBD1 matching over 8 bases. J was trimmed by 4 bases and V by 8 bases; bases with no gene match: 4. In germline, CDR1 is MNHEY, CDR2 SMNVEV (reference sequence). CDR3 length: 14 residues.

The chain links TRBV6-4 to TRBJ1-2, with D maybe TRBD1 (6 bases). Germline loops: CDR1 MRHNA, CDR2 SNTAGT. Trimming removed 2 bases at V and 7 bases at J, with 8 bases between. The CDR3 has 12 residues. The CDR3 spells CASSDQGSGYTF. For the CDR3, the DNA is TGTGCCAGCAGTGACCAGGGGTCTGGCTACACCTTC.

The V call is TRBV20-1, the J call TRBJ2-7; TRBD2 matches 7 bases. V gave up 1 base and J gave up 12 bases; unmatched junction bases: 6. The CDR3 runs 11 residues. Germline V lookup: CDR1 DFQATT, CDR2 SNEGSKA (reference sequence). The chain's CDR3 is CSARGGGRAYF. The CDR3 nucleotides are TGCAGTGCTAGAGGTGGAGGGAGGGCGTACTTC.

The chain joins TRBV6-1 to TRBJ2-7; D possibly corresponds to TRBD1 (6 bases). The CDR3 length is 15 residues. Germline CDR1 and CDR2: MNHNS and SASEGT. Deletions cut 7 bases from V and 2 bases from J, with 18 bases between. Here the CDR3 reads CASTPAGGQAYEQYF. CDR3 nucleotide sequence: TGTGCCAGCACACCTGCTGGGGGACAAGCCTACGAGCAGTACTTC.

This chain joins TRBV4-3 and TRBJ2-5, with a possible D match to TRBD2 (6 bases). Trimming took off 0 bases at V and 5 bases at J, with 10 bases between the two ends. CDR1 is LGHNA and CDR2 is YSLEER in the germline V gene. The CDR3 sequence is 14 residues long. The CDR3 is CASSQEGLAETQYF. CDR3 sequence (DNA): TGCGCCAGCAGCCAAGAAGGCCTAGCGGAGACCCAGTACTTC.

The chain joins TRBV7-2 to TRBJ2-1; D is unresolved. Trimming shortened V by 5 bases and J by 8 bases, and 7 bases separated the two germline ends. The CDR3 is made up of 11 amino acids. Per germline, CDR1 SGHTA and CDR2 FQGNSA. The CDR3 here is CASSPAYEQFF. DNA for the CDR3: TGTGCCAGCAGCCCCGCCTATGAGCAGTTCTTC.

In nucleotides, the CDR3 is TGTGCCAGCAGGGGGACAGGGGGCAAGTTCACTGAAGCTTTCTTT. Amino acids: CASRGTGGKFTEAFF. This chain links TRBV2 with TRBJ1-1, with 12 bases that match TRBD1. The CDR3 sequence is 15 residues long. Germline lookup yields CDR1 SNHLY and CDR2 FYNNEI. V trimming: 6 bases; J trimming: 4 bases; junction bases outside the gene matches: 6.

This clone was recorded once. J is TRBJ1-4 and V is TRBV6-5; TRBD1 agrees at 7 bases. The V and J ends lost 6 bases and 3 bases, in that order; junction bases with no gene match: 4. The length of the CDR3 is 14 residues. CDR1 is MNHEY, CDR2 SVGAGI, per germline. In nucleotides, the CDR3 is TGTGCCAGCAGCAGAGACAGGGCTAATGAAAAACTGTTTTTT. Its translation: CASSRDRANEKLFF.

The chain has TRBV7-8 and TRBJ2-7; maybe TRBD2 (6 bases). This CDR3 is built from 14 residues. Germline V lookup: CDR1 SGHVS, CDR2 FQNEAQ. The V end lost 6 bases, the J end lost 5 bases, and 17 bases lay between the germline ends. The CDR3 DNA is TGTGCCAGCAGGGAAGGAGGGAGTGTCGACGAGCAGTACTTC. Its translation: CASREGGSVDEQYF.